The 10 T cell receptor beta chains reported below all come from one sample, sequenced in a study of blood T cell repertoires in COVID-19. TCRdb's copy holds only in-frame clones and misses some; the assay was immunoSEQ multiplex PCR. The profile shows about 310,000 clones, about nine tenths of them singletons. Source material: peripheral blood. The receptors shown here come from a woman in her twenties or thirties with COVID-19, enrolled during active disease.

The V call is TRBV14, the J call TRBJ1-1; D not certain. The CDR3 length is 13 residues. Trimming left V 1 base short and J 8 bases short, with 11 bases between. CDR1 is SGHDN and CDR2 is FVKESK in the germline V gene. DNA of the CDR3: TGTGCCAGCAGCCAAGGAGTGCGCCGCGAAGCTTTCTTT. It specifies CASSQGVRREAFF.

The chain uses TRBV5-1 and TRBJ1-1; maybe TRBD1 (6 bases). V lost 2 bases and J 1 base, leaving 9 bases between the germline ends. Germline V lookup: CDR1 SGHRS, CDR2 YFSETQ. The CDR3 sequence is 14 residues long. CDR3 DNA sequence: TGCGCCAGCAGCTTCAGGGACAAGAACACTGAAGCTTTCTTT. Protein: CASSFRDKNTEAFF.

This sequence joins TRBV5-1 and TRBJ2-3, with 13 bases lining up with TRBD2. CDR1 is SGHRS, CDR2 YFSETQ, per germline. V was clipped by 3 bases and J by 2 bases; unmatched bases: 12. The CDR3 extends over 19 amino acids. The DNA for the CDR3 is TGCGCCAGCAGCTCCTTCGCCCGACTAGCGGGAGGTTCCACAGATACGCAGTATTTT. Its translation: CASSSFARLAGGSTDTQYF.

The chain combines TRBV12-3 or TRBV12-4 with TRBJ1-2; TRBD1 matches at 8 bases. The CDR3 has 13 amino acids. The ends lost 5 bases at V and 8 bases at J; junction bases unmatched: 7. DNA for the CDR3: TGTGCCAGCAGTCAAAACAGGGGGGCGGGCTACACCTTC. Protein sequence: CASSQNRGAGYTF.

This chain connects TRBV5-1 to TRBJ1-1; 7 nucleotides match TRBD1. J lost 0 bases, V lost 4 bases, and 6 bases had no gene match. The CDR3 is 15 residues long. CDR1 is SGHRS, CDR2 YFSETQ, per germline. The CDR3 DNA is TGCGCCAGCAGCCCACCGGGGACAGTGAACACTGAAGCTTTCTTT. This sequence encodes CASSPPGTVNTEAFF.

DNA for the CDR3: TGCAGCGTTCGGGGGGTCTCTGGAAACACCATATATTTT. Residues: CSVRGVSGNTIYF. The V gene is TRBV29-1, the J gene TRBJ1-3, with D perhaps TRBD1 (5 bases). V shed 5 bases and J shed 0 bases, with 8 bases lying between them. The germline CDR1 and CDR2 sequences are SQVTM and ANQGSEA. CDR3 size: 13 residues.

The chain is built from TRBV11-2 and TRBJ2-3; D gene ambiguous. The CDR3 is 16 residues long. Trimming left V 4 bases short and J 0 bases short, with 14 bases between. Per germline, CDR1 SGHAT and CDR2 FQNNGV. As DNA, the CDR3 is TGTGCCAGCAGCTCCCCAGGTAGAGTTAGCACAGATACGCAGTATTTT. Translating gives CASSSPGRVSTDTQYF.

V gene TRBV10-3 combines with J gene TRBJ2-7, with 9 bases fitting TRBD2. Looked up from germline, CDR1 is ENHRY and CDR2 is SYGVKD. The CDR3 runs to 16 residues. V gave up 3 bases and J gave up 4 bases; unmatched junction bases: 10. The CDR3 DNA reads as TGTGCCATCAGTGACCTGGTAGGGACTAGCTCATACGAGCAGTACTTC. Translation: CAISDLVGTSSYEQYF.

This clone has just one count. V gene TRBV7-7 combines with J gene TRBJ2-2, with 13 bases aligning to TRBD2. CDR3 length: 17 amino acids. The junction had 4 bases not matched to a gene; V was cut back by 5 bases and J by 1 base. Germline V gene lookup returns CDR1 SSHAT and CDR2 FNYEAQ (reference sequence). The CDR3 DNA is TGTGCCAGCAGCGCCGGGACTAGCGGGAAGAACACCGGGGAGCTGTTTTTT. This sequence encodes CASSAGTSGKNTGELFF. The full variable domain, its missing parts supplied by reference TRBV7-7 and TRBJ2-2, is GAGVSQSPRYKVTKRGQDVTLRCDPISSHATLYWYQQALGQGPEFLTYFNYEAQPDKSGLPSDRFSAERPEGSISTLTIQRTEQRDSAMYRCASSAGTSGKNTGELFFGEGSRLTVL.

The chain combines TRBV30 with TRBJ1-4; 8 bases align to TRBD1. V lost 1 base, J lost 11 bases, and 12 bases stayed unmatched. The CDR3 sequence is 15 residues long. Germline V lookup: CDR1 GTSNPN, CDR2 SVGIG (reference sequence). Written as DNA, the CDR3 is TGTGCCTGGAGTGGGCCGTCCTCAGGGGGCGTGAAACTGTTTTTT. Amino acid sequence: CAWSGPSSGGVKLFF.